The clone carrying this TCR beta chain was seen a handful of times. TCRdb reprocessed the RT-PCR reads with MiXCR, giving one entry per CDR3 protein. The table includes approximately 200,000 distinct CDR3 sequences, roughly 14% detected once. V gave up 4 bases and J gave up 4 bases, with 7 bases separating them. The germline gives CDR1 SGHTA, CDR2 FQGNSA. The CDR3 is 12 residues long. This sample is part of a study of patients and donors after allogeneic stem cell transplantation. The sample taken for sequencing was blood, either unsorted or a sorted T cell fraction (not recorded which). V usage is TRBV7-2 and J usage is TRBJ2-5; D is ambiguous. The clonotype was recovered from a human donor who was either an allogeneic HSCT recipient or a stem cell or donor lymphocyte infusion donor (not recorded which). It is not recorded whose cells these are; they may come from a transplant donor. The CDR3 bases are TGTGCCAGCAGCTCCTGGGGAGAGACCCAGTACTTC. It translates to CASSSWGETQYF. Based on the CDR3 plus reference TRBV7-2 and TRBJ2-5, the full variable domain is GAGVSQSPSNKVTEKGKDVELRCDPISGHTALYWYRQSLGQGLEFLIYFQGNSAPDKSGLPSDRFSAERTGGSVSTLTIQRTQQEDSAVYLCASSSWGETQYFGPGTRLLVL.